Presented here are 26 T cell receptor beta chains from one specimen sequenced in a study of cytomegalovirus exposure and HLA in healthy donors. Both 60 Vbeta primers and 13 Jbeta primers went into the PCR. The method was immunoSEQ multiplex PCR; TCRdb's version includes in-frame clones alone and lacks a portion of them. The sample includes roughly 120,000 clones, around three quarters of them seen just once. The sample comprised PBMCs. These receptors were taken from a man aged 25-40 years in good health and CMV-seronegative.

The V and J genes are TRBV4-1 and TRBJ2-2; maybe TRBD2 (7 bases). Germline assignment: CDR1 MGHRA and CDR2 YSYEKL. The CDR3 is made up of 16 amino acids. The V and J ends lost 1 base and 4 bases respectively, with 13 bases between them. Written as DNA, the CDR3 is TGCGCCAGCAGCCAAGTGAGTGGGGGGGCCACCGGGGAGCTGTTTTTT. This encodes CASSQVSGGATGELFF.

In this sample, this clone turned up once. This chain connects TRBV5-1 to TRBJ1-1, with D possibly matching TRBD1 (6 bases). The ends were cut back, 4 bases at V and 6 bases at J, with 19 bases in the middle. CDR3 length equals 15 residues. CDR1 SGHRS and CDR2 YFSETQ come from the germline V gene. The CDR3 DNA reads as TGCGCCAGCAGCCAGGGGCTACAGGGCCGAGCTGAAGCTTTCTTT. It encodes CASSQGLQGRAEAFF.

The genes are TRBV7-6 and TRBJ1-3; no clear D gene. Trimming shortened V by 1 base and J by 0 bases, and 10 bases separated the two germline ends. In germline, CDR1 is SGHVS, CDR2 FNYEAQ. The length of the CDR3 is 16 residues. CDR3 sequence reads: CASSLEDEVSGNTIYF. Here the CDR3 DNA reads TGTGCCAGCAGCTTAGAGGATGAGGTCTCTGGAAACACCATATATTTT.

The rearrangement uses TRBV6-5 and TRBJ1-2; unclear D gene. This CDR3 region has 13 residues. Germline V gene sequence: CDR1 MNHEY, CDR2 SVGAGI. V shed 4 bases and J shed 8 bases, with 14 bases lying between them. CDR3 amino acids: CASSLGSSGGYTF. The CDR3, as DNA: TGTGCCAGCAGTTTGGGCTCCTCGGGGGGCTACACCTTC.

In this sample, this clone turned up a few times. This chain links TRBV28 with TRBJ1-1; D is perhaps TRBD1 (6 bases). This CDR3 is built from 13 residues. Trimming shortened V by 8 bases and J by 2 bases, and 12 bases separated the two germline ends. In germline, CDR1 is MDHEN, CDR2 SYDVKM. In DNA, the CDR3 is TGTGCCAGCGGACAGCTGGGTAACACTGAAGCTTTCTTT. It codes for CASGQLGNTEAFF.

The chain joins TRBV6-5 to TRBJ1-1; D is unclear. The CDR3 runs 15 residues. V lost 4 bases to trimming and J lost 0 bases, with 12 bases between them. The germline V gene has CDR1 MNHEY and CDR2 SVGAGI. The CDR3: CASSFYSGMNTEAFF. CDR3 sequence (DNA): TGTGCCAGCAGTTTTTATTCGGGGATGAACACTGAAGCTTTCTTT.

The chain couples TRBV6-5 to TRBJ1-1; D is uncertain. V lost 0 bases, J lost 1 base, and 3 bases lay in between. Germline V gene lookup returns CDR1 MNHEY and CDR2 SVGAGI. The CDR3 extends over 13 amino acids. CDR3 sequence (DNA): TGTGCCAGCAGTTACTCAGCGAACACTGAAGCTTTCTTT. Translating gives CASSYSANTEAFF.

The chain couples TRBV7-9 to TRBJ1-6; 7 positions agree with TRBD1. Germline V gives CDR1 SEHNR, CDR2 FQNEAQ (reference sequence). The CDR3 length is 14 residues. J was trimmed by 5 bases and V by 4 bases; bases with no gene match: 2. CDR3 residues: CASSSGQDNSPLHF. CDR3 in DNA: TGTGCCAGCAGCTCAGGACAGGATAATTCACCCCTCCACTTT.

The chain joins TRBV4-2 to TRBJ2-2; D not certain. CDR3 length: 14 amino acids. The germline V and J ends were trimmed by 1 base and 3 bases, with 6 bases remaining between them. CDR1 is LGHNA and CDR2 is YNFKEQ in the germline V gene. CDR3: CASSQVPDTGELFF. DNA of the CDR3: TGTGCCAGCAGCCAAGTCCCGGACACCGGGGAGCTGTTTTTT.

J is TRBJ1-1 and V is TRBV13, with D hard to call. V was shortened by 0 bases and J by 5 bases, with 7 bases between the two germline ends. The germline CDR1 and CDR2 sequences are PRHDT and FYEKMQ (reference sequence). The CDR3 extends over 13 amino acids. The CDR3 sequence: CASSLGGGTEAFF. For the CDR3, the DNA is TGTGCCAGCAGCTTAGGGGGAGGTACTGAAGCTTTCTTT. Variable domain in full (rest from reference TRBV13 and TRBJ1-1): AAGVIQSPRHLIKEKRETATLKCYPIPRHDTVYWYQQGPGQDPQFLISFYEKMQSDKGSIPDRFSAQQFSDYHSELNMSSLELGDSALYFCASSLGGGTEAFFGQGTRLTVV.

The table lists this clone with a few counts. V is TRBV2 and J is TRBJ2-5; the match to TRBD2 covers 11 bases. The CDR3 spans 14 residues. Germline V gene data show CDR1 as SNHLY and CDR2 as FYNNEI. The V and J ends lost 6 bases and 4 bases, in that order; junction bases with no gene match: 4. DNA for the CDR3: TGTGCCAGCAGCTTAGCGGGGGGGCGAGAGACCCAGTACTTC. Translating gives CASSLAGGRETQYF.

This sequence joins TRBV28 and TRBJ2-7; 15 bases are a match to TRBD2. The CDR3 has 16 residues. J lost 3 bases, V lost 5 bases, and 5 bases had no gene match. Looked up from germline, CDR1 is MDHEN and CDR2 is SYDVKM. The CDR3 protein is CASSPGTSGRFYEQYF. The CDR3 nucleotides are TGTGCCAGCAGTCCCGGGACTAGCGGGAGGTTCTACGAGCAGTACTTC.

This clone was recorded only once. The gene calls are TRBV4-2 and TRBJ2-2; tentative D call: TRBD1 (6 bases). Germline V gene sequence: CDR1 LGHNA, CDR2 YNFKEQ. The ends were cut back, 0 bases at V and 2 bases at J, with 7 bases in the middle. This CDR3 spans 15 amino acids. CDR3 sequence: CASSQDGTNTGELFF. The CDR3, as DNA: TGTGCCAGCAGCCAAGACGGGACAAACACCGGGGAGCTGTTTTTT.

V usage is TRBV10-3 and J usage is TRBJ1-1; 12 positions agree with TRBD1. CDR1 and CDR2 (germline): ENHRY, SYGVKD. V lost 10 bases, J lost 1 base, and 7 bases stayed unmatched. The CDR3 length is 15 residues. In DNA, the CDR3 is TGTGCCACTTCAGGGACAGGGGGCGAGAACACTGAAGCTTTCTTT. The encoded protein is CATSGTGGENTEAFF.

Written as DNA, the CDR3 is TGTGCCAGCAGTTGGACAGATGCGAATGGCTACACCTTC. This codes for CASSWTDANGYTF. J is TRBJ1-2 and V is TRBV6-1, with D possibly being TRBD1 (6 bases). Trimming cost V 5 bases and J 6 bases, with 13 bases left between them. CDR3 size: 13 residues. CDR1 MNHNS and CDR2 SASEGT come from the germline V gene.

The genes are TRBV29-1 and TRBJ2-7; 7 bases are shared with TRBD1. CDR3 length: 12 residues. V dropped 7 bases and J dropped 7; count of bases not matched to a gene: 10. Germline values: CDR1 SQVTM, CDR2 ANQGSEA. CDR3 in amino acids: CSGKGAVSEQYF. The CDR3 DNA is TGCAGCGGAAAGGGGGCGGTTTCAGAGCAGTACTTC.

This clone was seen only once. The rearrangement joins TRBV6-6 to TRBJ2-1; 8 positions agree with TRBD2. V was clipped by 6 bases and J by 7 bases; unmatched bases: 8. This CDR3 comprises 14 residues. Germline-derived CDR1 and CDR2 are MNHNY and SVGAGI (reference sequence). For the CDR3, the DNA is TGTGCCAGCAGAATTAGCGGGGAGGGGAATGAGCAGTTCTTC. The encoded protein is CASRISGEGNEQFF.

This clone has only a few counts. CDR3 sequence reads: CASSLRGIDYGYTF. As DNA, the CDR3 is TGTGCCAGCAGCTTGAGGGGCATAGACTATGGCTACACCTTC. The chain combines TRBV5-6 with TRBJ1-2; possibly TRBD1 for D (5 bases). The CDR3 is 14 residues long. Germline V CDR1 and CDR2: SGHDT, YYEEEE. The V and J ends lost 1 base and 3 bases respectively, with 10 bases between them.

The chain recombines TRBV1 with TRBJ1-5; the table gives TRBD1 as D, unverified against the DNA. TRBV1 is a known pseudogene. The CDR3 has 17 amino acids. The DNA of the CDR3 is TGCACCAGCAGCCAAGATCAGTTCTCTGGGCCAAATCAGCCCCAGCATTTT. Translating it yields CTSSQDQFSGPNQPQHF.

The chain carries TRBV7-2 and TRBJ1-5; D is ambiguous. Germline V gene data show CDR1 as SGHTA and CDR2 as FQGNSA. V lost 1 base and J lost 9, with 7 bases in between. The CDR3 runs 12 residues. CDR3 in amino acids: CASSLGTGPQHF. The CDR3 nucleotides are TGTGCCAGCAGCTTAGGCACGGGGCCCCAGCATTTT.

This clone has more than one count but fewer than ten. The chain links TRBV6-6 to TRBJ2-7, with D maybe TRBD1 (6 bases). The V gene lost 10 bases and the J gene lost 6 bases, with 16 bases spanning the gap. CDR1 and CDR2 from the germline V gene are MNHNY and SVGAGI (reference sequence). The CDR3 consists of 12 residues. The CDR3 coding sequence is TGTGCCACCTCCGGGACATTTTCCGAGCAGTACTTC. Residues: CATSGTFSEQYF.

The chain links TRBV7-3 to TRBJ2-5, with D possibly matching TRBD1 (6 bases). CDR3 length: 15 residues. Germline V gene data show CDR1 as SGHTA and CDR2 as FQGTGA. With 2 bases removed from V and 1 base from J, the gap between germline ends came to 11 bases. As DNA, the CDR3 is TGTGCCAGCAGCTTAGGGGGCGTCTTCCAAGAGACCCAGTACTTC. Its translation is CASSLGGVFQETQYF. The whole variable domain, filled in from reference TRBV7-3 and TRBJ2-5, reads GAGVSQTPSNKVTEKGKYVELRCDPISGHTALYWYRQSLGQGPEFLIYFQGTGAADDSGLPNDRFFAVRPEGSVSTLKIQRTERGDSAVYLCASSLGGVFQETQYFGPGTRLLVL.

A single count supports this clone. The chain has TRBV7-2 and TRBJ2-7; TRBD2 matches at 10 bases. Trimming removed 3 bases from V and 9 bases from J; junction bases left unmatched: 11. CDR3 size: 15 residues. In germline, CDR1 is SGHTA, CDR2 FQGNSA. DNA for the CDR3: TGTGCCAGCAGCTTCTCGGGTAGCGGGGGGCTACGGCAGTACTTC. This translates into CASSFSGSGGLRQYF.

This clone has just a few counts. This CDR3 is CASSVVPGQGFGEKLFF. The CDR3 DNA follows: TGTGCCAGCAGTGTGGTCCCGGGACAGGGGTTCGGGGAAAAACTGTTTTTT. The J gene is TRBJ1-4, the V gene TRBV25-1; TRBD1 matches 10 bases. Trimming cost V 4 bases and J 8 bases; bases outside gene matches: 13. Germline V gives CDR1 MGHDK, CDR2 SYGVNS. The CDR3 is 17 amino acids.

V usage is TRBV2 and J usage is TRBJ1-5; TRBD1 matches 8 bases. The CDR3 has 13 amino acids. V lost 5 bases and J lost 7; bases outside the gene matches: 4. The germline V gene has CDR1 SNHLY and CDR2 FYNNEI. As DNA, the CDR3 is TGTGCCAGCAGTCCCCAGGGGGCCCAGCCCCAGCATTTT. Protein product: CASSPQGAQPQHF.

This clone was seen only a few times. The rearrangement links TRBV7-9 to TRBJ1-5; tentatively, D is TRBD1 (5 bases). The V and J ends lost 3 bases and 0 bases respectively, with 15 bases between them. The V gene's germline CDR1 is SEHNR and CDR2 FQNEAQ (reference sequence). The CDR3 consists of 17 residues. In DNA form, the CDR3 reads TGTGCCAGCAGCTTCGGGGGAGACTTCAATAGCAATCAGCCCCAGCATTTT. Protein: CASSFGGDFNSNQPQHF.